This T cell receptor beta chain emerged from a study of blood T cells in healthy people across ages. Study summary: The template switching approach captured approximately one barcoded beta molecule for every two T cells. Study-level findings and limits: Estimated diversity, derived from one million T cells, was regarded as an underestimate.

Trimming removed 1 base from V and 4 bases from J, with 10 bases in between. Germline values: CDR1 MGHRA, CDR2 YSYEKL. The CDR3 covers 14 residues. Using a J-beta primer mix together with a sample-barcoded 5' primer, a second PCR was run for 7 to 11 cycles. MiXCR, applied by TCRdb to the 5' RACE reads, yields one record per CDR3 protein. The sample contains about 770,000 distinct CDR3 sequences, under 45% of which appear only once. A note on this clonotype: Its antigen is undetermined.

The gene calls are TRBV4-1 and TRBJ2-5; D not certain. The TCR originated in a man in his 60s in good health. Material: blood. The CDR3, as DNA: TGCGCCAGCAGCCAAGCTGGAATAGGAGAGACCCAGTACTTC. It yields the protein CASSQAGIGETQYF.